The TCR beta chain under discussion was sequenced for a study of technical replicates of blood from several donors. Generated by immunoSEQ multiplex PCR, the TCRdb table keeps only in-frame clones and is missing some. The table has more than 60,000 clones, about 86% seen once. The ends were cut back, 4 bases at V and 6 bases at J, with 9 bases in the middle. Germline CDR1 reads ENHRY; CDR2 reads SYGVKD. The CDR3 spans 13 residues. The specimen sequenced was PBMCs. The rearrangement uses TRBV10-3 and TRBJ2-2; no clear D gene. This TCR came from a human donor in good health. Some clones in this sample may be carry-over from other donors' samples. The CDR3 sequence is CAISGAFPGELFF. DNA for the CDR3: TGTGCCATCAGTGGCGCCTTTCCCGGGGAGCTGTTTTTT.